This T cell receptor (beta chain) was sequenced in a study of blood T cell repertoires in COVID-19 (dated by TCRdb to about 2020). A note on the overall study: Samples from collaborators originated in the United States, Italy and Spain and spanned both the acute and convalescent phases of COVID-19. Samples were obtained from the ongoing ImmuneRACE study (first 160 participants) and from 1,254 subjects provided by 6 global collaborators. Where HLA class I and class II types were available, the types were taken from metadata supplied by the sample provider, not from assay-based typing. Subjects who had been exposed to COVID-19, were actively infected with it, or had recovered from it provided the deeply sampled blood TCRbeta repertoires that made up the dataset. Sample metadata almost always included a de-identified subject ID, COVID-19 status, age in years and sex. The prospective study material was composed of cDNA or gDNA derived from T cells, B-cell-depleted T cells, or PBMCs. A freely available public database, intended as a resource for researchers studying the immune response to SARS-CoV-2, is where the repertoires were released.

TCRbeta CDR3 regions were amplified from genomic DNA using the immunoSEQ Assay, a bias-controlled multiplex PCR. As for the original processing: Within the assay, amplification of reference gene primers was used to estimate how many nucleated cells each sample contained. To quantify the absolute abundance of each unique TCRbeta CDR3 rearrangement, sequence reads were collapsed and filtered. For each sample, productive Simpson clonality was calculated by taking the square root of Simpson's diversity index across productive rearrangements. TCRdb took this table from immuneACCESS and kept in-frame rearrangements with V and J called. Such tables lack part of the clones; where checked against another copy, unresolved V genes explain under half of the gap, and the rest is unexplained. V, J and clone size derive from that table, while D and trimming were established from the DNA sequence. Counted in this sample were approximately 180,000 clones; about 78% of them appeared once. The top ten clonotypes cover roughly a sixth of the sample.

Participants in the prospective study were enrolled through a virtual design, were aged about 18 to 100 years, and lived in roughly 24 United States geographic areas. Cohort assignment in the prospective study relied on participant-reported clinical history from a screening survey and a study questionnaire. ImmuneRACE Cohort 3 recovered participants were defined by two consecutive negative NP/OP PCR tests, healthcare professional clearance, or symptom resolution. In the prospective study, whole blood, serum and a nasopharyngeal or oropharyngeal swab were collected from each participant by mobile phlebotomists. Prospective study participants could optionally give additional blood draws and questionnaires over a roughly 2-month period. Prospective study blood samples were shipped either frozen or at room temperature before DNA extraction. Deletion took 3 bases off V and 2 bases off J, with a span of 5 bases between the germline ends. CDR1 is given as SEHNR and CDR2 as FQNEAQ, both from the germline V gene (reference sequence). Inclusive of the bounding cysteine and phenylalanine, the CDR3 is 12 residues long. The kept DNA is CDR3 alone, 36 bases in frame from the first base.

Beyond this particular receptor, the publication reports: The quantity of clinical and demographic metadata differed by source and by participant and was supplied without curation.

Worth noting for this clone: Its target antigen remains unknown. No qualities accompany the bases; no much larger clone lies one base away.

The sequence derives from a woman between 50 and 59 years old who had recovered from COVID-19. The rearranged segments are TRBV7-9 and TRBJ2-7; matching of 5 bases hints at TRBD2 as the D gene. The sequenced sample was PBMCs or T cells enriched from blood (not recorded which). The CDR3 region: CASSLGAYEQYF. The nucleotides read TGTGCCAGCAGCTTGGGAGCCTACGAGCAGTACTTC.